This TCR beta chain was identified in a study of T cell repertoires in cytomegalovirus infection. Points on this clonotype: The antigen is undetermined.

MiXCR, run by TCRdb on the reads, gives a single entry per CDR3 protein. The sample has a few hundred thousand distinct CDR3 sequences, approximately 30% seen once; the top ten hold approximately 13%. The CDR3 has 14 amino acids. The germline V gene encodes CDR1 LGHNA and CDR2 YSLEER. V gave up 2 bases and J gave up 1 base, with 7 bases separating them. Material: cultured PBMCs, obtained from culture after CMV antigen stimulation. V and J are TRBV4-3 and TRBJ2-3; no firm D call. The receptor was isolated from a human donor in good health (CMV status not recorded). Some clones in this sample may be carry-over from other donors' samples. CDR3 in amino acids: CASSQRAGTDTQYF. Here the CDR3 DNA reads TGCGCCAGCAGCCAAAGGGCCGGCACAGATACGCAGTATTTT.